One sample yielded the 32 T cell receptor beta chains listed below, sequenced in a study of T cells in Graves' hyperthyroidism and ophthalmopathy. RNA transcripts provided the source from which TCR beta CDR3 regions were amplified. The TCR CDR3 first-round RT-PCR relied on the HTBI primer set. TCRdb re-called the multiplex PCR reads with MiXCR, one entry per CDR3 protein. Among fewer than 350,000 distinct CDR3 sequences listed, approximately 22% were seen once. The specimen sequenced was blood. These receptors all come from a woman between 50 and 59 years old with Graves' hyperthyroidism.

The rearrangement joins TRBV6-1 to TRBJ1-6; possibly TRBD1 for D (6 bases). Looked up from germline, CDR1 is MNHNS and CDR2 is SASEGT. CDR3 length equals 17 residues. Between the trimmed V and J ends, which lost 5 bases and 0 bases, there was a span of 14 bases. The CDR3 loop reads CASSSTDSSSYNSPLHF. The CDR3 bases are TGTGCCAGCAGTTCCACGGACAGTAGCTCCTATAATTCACCCCTCCACTTT.

The chain uses TRBV6-1 and TRBJ2-3; the match to TRBD2 covers 8 bases. V lost 6 bases, J lost 1 base, and 12 bases stayed unmatched. Germline V gives CDR1 MNHNS, CDR2 SASEGT. This CDR3 comprises 17 residues. This CDR3 reads CASRPPGGRRGTDTQYF. In nucleotides, the CDR3 is TGTGCCAGCAGGCCTCCTGGCGGGAGGCGGGGCACAGATACGCAGTATTTT.

The genes are TRBV7-9 and TRBJ2-7; D is undetermined. Germline values: CDR1 SEHNR, CDR2 FQNEAQ (reference sequence). The length of the CDR3 is 13 residues. Deletions cut 5 bases from V and 0 bases from J, with 8 bases between. This CDR3 is CASSKPDSYEQYF. CDR3 nucleotide sequence: TGTGCCAGCAGCAAACCAGACTCCTACGAGCAGTACTTC.

The CDR3 sequence is CASSLVGLGSMNTEAFF. The CDR3, as DNA: TGTGCCAGCAGCTTAGTGGGACTTGGCAGCATGAACACTGAAGCTTTCTTT. The chain has TRBV7-9 and TRBJ1-1; TRBD1 is a possible D gene (5 bases). The ends were cut back, 1 base at V and 0 bases at J, with 15 bases in the middle. Per the germline V gene, CDR1 is SEHNR and CDR2 is FQNEAQ (reference sequence). The CDR3 loop spans 17 amino acids.

The chain carries TRBV10-2 and TRBJ2-3; D is undetermined. Germline CDR1 is WSHSY and CDR2 is SAAADI. The CDR3 consists of 15 residues. The V and J ends lost 4 bases and 0 bases respectively, with 11 bases between them. Here the CDR3 reads CASSGTATSTDTQYF. The DNA of the CDR3 is TGCGCCAGCAGTGGAACAGCCACTAGCACAGATACGCAGTATTTT.

The table lists this clonotype with many counts. J is TRBJ2-1 and V is TRBV2; possible D gene TRBD1, 5 bases. From germline, CDR1 is SNHLY and CDR2 FYNNEI. With 4 bases removed from V and 9 bases from J, the gap between germline ends came to 13 bases. The CDR3 runs to 13 residues. The CDR3 sequence is CASSGSGQGEQFF. The CDR3 DNA reads as TGTGCCAGCAGTGGGTCAGGGCAAGGTGAGCAGTTCTTC.

This rearrangement joins TRBV20-1 to TRBJ1-4; D may be TRBD1 (6 bases). V dropped 3 bases and J dropped 6 bases, with 14 bases sitting between them. The CDR3 covers 14 residues. CDR1 is DFQATT, CDR2 SNEGSKA, per germline (reference sequence). For the CDR3, the DNA is TGCAGTGCTAGGAGGCGGGGGCCGGATGAAAAACTGTTTTTT. Translated, it gives CSARRRGPDEKLFF.

Ten or more counts support this clonotype. The V call is TRBV30, the J call TRBJ1-5; D ambiguous. V dropped 4 bases and J dropped 3 bases, with 10 bases sitting between them. CDR1 GTSNPN and CDR2 SVGIG come from the germline V gene (reference sequence). The CDR3 totals 13 residues. CDR3 in DNA: TGTGCCTGGACCCGAGGGATCAATCAGCCCCAGCATTTT. Translated: CAWTRGINQPQHF.

This clonotype showed up just a few times. This chain links TRBV18 with TRBJ2-6; D is ambiguous. V lost 3 bases, J lost 4 bases, and 7 bases lay in between. CDR1 KGHSH and CDR2 LQKENI come from the germline V gene. This CDR3 is built from 14 residues. CDR3 region: CASSPYSGANVLTF. CDR3 in DNA: TGTGCCAGCTCACCCTATTCCGGGGCCAACGTCCTGACTTTC.

This clonotype was seen only a few times. The J gene is TRBJ1-2, the V gene TRBV5-1; weak D call: TRBD1 (5 bases). Germline CDR1 reads SGHRS; CDR2 reads YFSETQ. V lost 4 bases and J 5 bases, leaving 9 bases between the germline ends. The CDR3 sequence is 12 residues long. The CDR3 DNA reads TGCGCCAGCAGCCAGGGACGGTATGGCTACACCTTC. It is translated as CASSQGRYGYTF.

This clonotype came up many times. This chain connects TRBV28 to TRBJ2-1; 9 nucleotides agree with TRBD1. The CDR3 is made up of 15 amino acids. J was trimmed by 10 bases and V by 2 bases; bases with no gene match: 9. Per germline, CDR1 MDHEN and CDR2 SYDVKM. CDR3 sequence: CASSLTGGQYREQFF. The DNA of the CDR3 is TGTGCCAGCAGTTTAACAGGGGGCCAGTATAGGGAGCAGTTCTTC.

The chain is built from TRBV4-1 and TRBJ2-1, with 7 bases lining up with TRBD2. Looked up from germline, CDR1 is MGHRA and CDR2 is YSYEKL. With 4 bases clipped from V and 6 bases from J, the junction kept 6 bases outside the gene matches. This CDR3 spans 14 amino acids. This CDR3 reads CASSRAAGVNEQFF. CDR3 bases: TGCGCCAGCAGCCGCGCCGCGGGAGTCAATGAGCAGTTCTTC.

The chain recombines TRBV5-8 with TRBJ2-1; 7 bases map to TRBD1. From germline, CDR1 is SGHTS and CDR2 YDEGEE. The junction had 5 bases not matched to a gene; V was cut back by 5 bases and J by 0 bases. The CDR3 runs to 15 residues. In DNA, the CDR3 is TGTGCCAGCAGACACTACAGGGGCTCCTACAATGAGCAGTTCTTC. It codes for CASRHYRGSYNEQFF.

This clonotype has a count of ten or more. The chain uses TRBV6-5 and TRBJ2-3, with TRBD2 identical over 8 bases. The CDR3 spans 16 residues. The junction had 6 bases not matched to a gene; V was cut back by 0 bases and J by 4 bases. Per germline, CDR1 MNHEY and CDR2 SVGAGI. CDR3 amino acids: CASSYSLAGGADTQYF. The DNA of the CDR3 is TGTGCCAGCAGTTACTCCCTCGCGGGAGGTGCAGATACGCAGTATTTT.

This clonotype was seen only once. The rearrangement joins TRBV25-1 to TRBJ2-7, with 9 bases aligning to TRBD2. The junction had 11 bases not matched to a gene; V was cut back by 6 bases and J by 5 bases. Germline CDR1 is MGHDK and CDR2 is SYGVNS. The CDR3 runs 15 residues. The DNA of the CDR3 is TGTGCCAGCAGGAAAAGGGGACTAGCTGCCAACGAGCAGTACTTC. It translates to CASRKRGLAANEQYF.

The J gene is TRBJ2-7, the V gene TRBV15, with D maybe TRBD2 (5 bases). The CDR3 is 14 residues long. Deletions cut 2 bases from V and 8 bases from J, with 16 bases between. Germline CDR1 LNHNV, CDR2 YYDKDF (reference sequence). CDR3 DNA sequence: TGTGCCACCAGCAGACCTCGAGGGCAGCCCAAGCAGTACTTC. Its translation: CATSRPRGQPKQYF.

This clonotype was observed a handful of times. The genes are TRBV5-6 and TRBJ1-1; D is unclear. The CDR3 is 15 amino acids. V was clipped by 6 bases and J by 0 bases, with 15 bases between them. The germline V gene has CDR1 SGHDT and CDR2 YYEEEE. The CDR3 region has the DNA TGTGCCAGCAACTATAGGGCTAGAATGAACACTGAAGCTTTCTTT. Amino acids: CASNYRARMNTEAFF.

The rearrangement uses TRBV20-1 and TRBJ2-1; TRBD2 aligns across 12 bases. CDR3 length equals 15 residues. V was pared by 3 bases and J by 9 bases, with 9 bases of the junction left unmatched. Germline assignment: CDR1 DFQATT and CDR2 SNEGSKA (reference sequence). The DNA of the CDR3 is TGCAGTGCTAGGGACTCTAGCGGGAGGGAGGTTGAGCAGTTCTTC. Amino acid sequence: CSARDSSGREVEQFF.

V is TRBV20-1 and J is TRBJ1-5, with TRBD1 identical over 7 bases. Germline V lookup: CDR1 DFQATT, CDR2 SNEGSKA (reference sequence). V lost 5 bases and J lost 0; bases outside the gene matches: 7. The CDR3 is made up of 15 amino acids. In DNA, the CDR3 is TGCAGTGCTGACCGGGACAGATATAGCAATCAGCCCCAGCATTTT. The encoded protein is CSADRDRYSNQPQHF.

As for this clonotype: A much larger clone is a single base away; this may be a read error. The chain couples TRBV7-9 to TRBJ2-1, with 7 bases identical to TRBD2. Matching the DNA end better, TRBJ2-7 makes the J call doubtful. The length of the CDR3 is 15 residues. Germline V gene sequence: CDR1 SEHNR, CDR2 FQNEAQ (reference sequence). CDR3 coding DNA: TGTGCCAGCACCTCGTTCGGGGGGTCCTACAATGAGCAGTACTTC. Residues: CASTSFGGSYNEQYF.

This sequence joins TRBV11-2 and TRBJ2-1; D call uncertain. This CDR3 has 14 residues. Trimming removed 4 bases at V and 5 bases at J, with 12 bases between. CDR1 SGHAT and CDR2 FQNNGV come from the germline V gene. The CDR3 loop reads CASSSTIWDNEQFF. The DNA of the CDR3 is TGTGCCAGCAGCTCCACGATTTGGGACAATGAGCAGTTCTTC. Full variable domain (rest looked up from reference TRBV11-2 and TRBJ2-1): EAGVAQSPRYKIIEKRQSVAFWCNPISGHATLYWYQQILGQGPKLLIQFQNNGVVDDSQLPKDRFSAERLKGVDSTLKIQPAKLEDSAVYLCASSSTIWDNEQFFGPGTRLTVL.

This clonotype turned up a few times. This rearrangement joins TRBV20-1 to TRBJ1-4, with no clear D. This CDR3 comprises 15 residues. Between the trimmed V and J ends, which lost 6 bases and 4 bases, there was a span of 18 bases. Germline CDR1 reads DFQATT; CDR2 reads SNEGSKA (reference sequence). CDR3 loop: CSALIYGEVNEKLFF. The CDR3 nucleotides are TGCAGTGCCCTGATTTACGGGGAGGTTAATGAAAAACTGTTTTTT.

This clonotype was picked up many times. This chain links TRBV3-1 with TRBJ2-5; D possibly matches TRBD1 or TRBD2 (5 bases each). This CDR3 contains 15 residues. The germline gives CDR1 LGHDT, CDR2 YNNKEL (reference sequence). Trimming removed 4 bases at V and 5 bases at J, with 17 bases between. CDR3 sequence reads: CASSPTGAKMETQYF. The CDR3 nucleotides are TGTGCCAGCAGCCCAACCGGGGCCAAAATGGAGACCCAGTACTTC.

The V call is TRBV5-6, the J call TRBJ1-3; unclear D gene. Trimming cost V 0 bases and J 2 bases, with 6 bases left between them. The CDR3 is 14 residues long. Germline V lookup: CDR1 SGHDT, CDR2 YYEEEE. The CDR3 region is CASSLAKTGNTIYF. CDR3 bases: TGTGCCAGCAGCTTGGCGAAAACTGGAAACACCATATATTTT.

The chain carries TRBV2 and TRBJ1-6; no clear D gene. The CDR3 runs to 15 residues. The V gene's germline CDR1 is SNHLY and CDR2 FYNNEI. The germline V and J ends were trimmed by 1 base and 6 bases, with 10 bases remaining between them. Written as DNA, the CDR3 is TGTGCCAGCAGTGAAGGTGGCTTTAGTAATTCACCCCTCCACTTT. This sequence encodes CASSEGGFSNSPLHF. Filled out from reference TRBV2 and TRBJ1-6, the complete variable domain reads EPEVTQTPSHQVTQMGQEVILRCVPISNHLYFYWYRQILGQKVEFLVSFYNNEISEKSEIFDDQFSVERPDGSNFTLKIRSTKLEDSAMYFCASSEGGFSNSPLHFGNGTRLTVT.

The table lists this clonotype with many counts. J is TRBJ2-7 and V is TRBV6-2 or TRBV6-3, with 9 bases matching TRBD1. V shed 7 bases, J shed 1 base, and the junction held 8 bases outside the gene matches. In germline, CDR1 is MNHEY, CDR2 SVGEGT. This CDR3 has 15 residues. CDR3 in amino acids: CASKIAGTGSYEQYF. In DNA form, the CDR3 reads TGTGCCAGCAAAATCGCCGGGACAGGGTCCTACGAGCAGTACTTC.

This clonotype was recorded a few times. CDR3 DNA: TGCAGTGCTAGAGATCCGGGACGCCTCTACGAGCAGTACTTC. Its translation is CSARDPGRLYEQYF. The chain joins TRBV20-1 to TRBJ2-7; D is perhaps TRBD1 or TRBD2 (5 bases each). This CDR3 is built from 14 residues. Per the germline V gene, CDR1 is DFQATT and CDR2 is SNEGSKA (reference sequence). Deletions cut 0 bases from V and 3 bases from J, with 12 bases between.

This clonotype was detected only a few times. The chain has TRBV3-1 and TRBJ1-3; tentative D call: TRBD1 (5 bases). From germline, CDR1 is LGHDT and CDR2 YNNKEL (reference sequence). The CDR3 is 15 residues long. Trimming left V 4 bases short and J 0 bases short, with 10 bases between. The CDR3 protein is CASSPGISSGNTIYF. The CDR3 region has the DNA TGTGCCAGCAGCCCAGGGATCTCCTCTGGAAACACCATATATTTT.

This clonotype was detected ten times or more. The gene calls are TRBV20-1 and TRBJ2-2; 13 bases agree with TRBD2. The germline V gene has CDR1 DFQATT and CDR2 SNEGSKA (reference sequence). V shed 0 bases, J shed 7 bases, and the junction held 8 bases outside the gene matches. This CDR3 comprises 17 residues. CDR3 nucleotides: TGCAGTGCTAGAGATACCCGACTAGCGGGGGGTATCGGGGAGCTGTTTTTT. Residues: CSARDTRLAGGIGELFF.

This rearrangement joins TRBV14 to TRBJ2-5; 11 bases map to TRBD2. Looked up from germline, CDR1 is SGHDN and CDR2 is FVKESK. Unmatched junction bases numbered 11, after V lost 4 bases and J lost 4 bases. The CDR3 length is 17 residues. This CDR3 is CASSLLLAGEKRETQYF. The CDR3 DNA sequence: TGTGCCAGCAGCCTTCTACTAGCGGGAGAGAAGCGAGAGACCCAGTACTTC.

The chain couples TRBV29-1 to TRBJ2-1; 9 bases fit TRBD1. The CDR3 consists of 13 residues. Germline CDR1 is SQVTM and CDR2 is ANQGSEA. The V and J ends lost 6 bases and 8 bases, in that order; junction bases with no gene match: 8. This CDR3 is CSVTGTGRHEQFF. The CDR3 coding sequence is TGCAGCGTAACCGGGACAGGGAGGCATGAGCAGTTCTTC.

The rearrangement uses TRBV6-1 and TRBJ2-7; no definite D call. Trimming left V 1 base short and J 2 bases short, with 15 bases between. The CDR3 runs 16 residues. Looked up from germline, CDR1 is MNHNS and CDR2 is SASEGT. The CDR3 loop reads CASSEGPTRTAYEQYF. CDR3 nucleotide sequence: TGTGCCAGCAGTGAAGGCCCGACCAGAACGGCCTACGAGCAGTACTTC.